Below, 29 T cell receptor beta chains from the same sample are listed, as sequenced in a study of vaccination and CD4 T cells after COVID-19. Cultured CD4+ T-cell DNA underwent Oncomine TCR Beta short-read sequencing. MiXCR, applied by TCRdb to the PCR reads, yields one record per CDR3 protein. The table includes about 25,000 distinct CDR3 sequences, roughly 50% detected once. Their cognate antigens are unknown. Indicated treatment: approximately 11-day PBMC culture with coronavirus spike peptide pools or control peptides (ViraFEST assay). The sequencing input was CD4+ T cells from blood, cultured in vitro. These receptors originate from a human donor who had recovered from COVID-19.

A few counts support this clonotype. The chain employs TRBV2 and TRBJ1-5, with D perhaps TRBD1 (5 bases). The CDR3 runs 12 residues. The germline V and J ends were trimmed by 5 bases and 7 bases, with 9 bases remaining between them. The germline V gene has CDR1 SNHLY and CDR2 FYNNEI. The CDR3 reads CASSPEGQPQHF. CDR3 DNA sequence: TGTGCCAGCAGTCCCGAGGGGCAGCCCCAGCATTTT.

This sequence joins TRBV2 and TRBJ1-2; the D gene is possibly TRBD1 (5 bases). Germline CDR1 SNHLY, CDR2 FYNNEI. V shed 2 bases and J shed 4 bases, with 14 bases lying between them. The length of the CDR3 is 15 residues. DNA of the CDR3: TGTGCCAGCAGTGAAAGTCCAGGGTCGATCTATGGCTACACCTTC. It yields the protein CASSESPGSIYGYTF.

The gene calls are TRBV12-3 or TRBV12-4 and TRBJ2-7; perhaps TRBD1 as D (6 bases). Trimming removed 5 bases from V and 4 bases from J, with 15 bases in between. The CDR3 has 14 amino acids. In DNA, the CDR3 is TGTGCCAGCAGTCAGGGGAGTAAGAGATACGAGCAGTACTTC. It specifies CASSQGSKRYEQYF.

The chain has TRBV28 and TRBJ2-7; tentatively, D is TRBD1 (6 bases). There are 15 residues in the CDR3. The germline V gene encodes CDR1 MDHEN and CDR2 SYDVKM. V was pared by 3 bases and J by 6 bases, with 18 bases between. CDR3 sequence: CASSLPGVGVGEQYF. CDR3 coding DNA: TGTGCCAGCAGTTTGCCAGGGGTGGGGGTTGGCGAGCAGTACTTC.

The V and J genes are TRBV6-1 and TRBJ2-7, with 7 bases identical to TRBD1. Germline V gene sequence: CDR1 MNHNS, CDR2 SASEGT. V lost 5 bases to trimming and J lost 5 bases; unmatched junction nucleotides: 6. This CDR3 contains 13 residues. This chain's CDR3 is CASSTTGRNEQYF. CDR3 bases: TGTGCCAGCAGTACGACAGGGCGGAACGAGCAGTACTTC.

This rearrangement joins TRBV15 to TRBJ2-7; TRBD2 aligns across 10 bases. Germline CDR1 reads LNHNV; CDR2 reads YYDKDF (reference sequence). The CDR3 loop spans 19 amino acids. J gave up 7 bases and V 1 base, and 19 bases lay outside the gene matches. Here the CDR3 DNA reads TGTGCCACCAGCAGAGGTCTAGCGGGAGCCGTCCGGGCCCTTGGTGAGCAGTACTTC. It encodes CATSRGLAGAVRALGEQYF.

This clonotype was seen a few times. The chain couples TRBV20-1 to TRBJ1-1; weak D call: TRBD1 (5 bases). Trimming cost V 6 bases and J 0 bases, with 11 bases left between them. This CDR3 has 13 residues. Germline V gene data show CDR1 as DFQATT and CDR2 as SNEGSKA (reference sequence). CDR3 sequence reads: CSAAGDVNTEAFF. The CDR3 DNA is TGCAGTGCCGCCGGGGACGTGAACACTGAAGCTTTCTTT.

The chain uses TRBV12-1 and TRBJ1-1. TRBV12-1 is a known pseudogene. This CDR3 comprises 18 residues. CDR3 bases: TGTGCCAGCAGCTCGAAGAAGGACGCCGGAGTGGGAGCATCTGAAGCTTTCTTT. It encodes CASSSKKDAGVGASEAFF.

The gene calls are TRBV6-5 and TRBJ1-5; no definite D call. With 2 bases removed from V and 4 bases from J, the gap between germline ends came to 6 bases. The CDR3 consists of 13 residues. Germline V gives CDR1 MNHEY, CDR2 SVGAGI. CDR3 sequence: CASSYMWNQPQHF. The CDR3 DNA follows: TGTGCCAGCAGTTACATGTGGAATCAGCCCCAGCATTTT.

The chain joins TRBV10-2 to TRBJ2-2; D tentatively reads TRBD1 or TRBD2 (5 bases each). This CDR3 is 14 amino acids long. Between the trimmed V and J ends, which lost 6 bases and 2 bases, there was a span of 10 bases. CDR1 WSHSY and CDR2 SAAADI come from the germline V gene. For the CDR3, the DNA is TGCGCCAGCAGGCCGGGACGTAACACCGGGGAGCTGTTTTTT. Amino acids: CASRPGRNTGELFF.

V usage is TRBV6-1 and J usage is TRBJ1-5; the D gene is possibly TRBD1 (6 bases). V lost 6 bases to trimming and J lost 3 bases, with 18 bases between them. Germline CDR1 is MNHNS and CDR2 is SASEGT. The length of the CDR3 is 16 residues. The CDR3 protein is CASRPLAGVDNQPQHF. The CDR3 DNA is TGTGCCAGCAGGCCCCTCGCAGGGGTCGACAATCAGCCCCAGCATTTT.

A few counts support this clonotype. The chain recombines TRBV19 with TRBJ1-2; possible D gene TRBD1, 6 bases. CDR1 LNHDA and CDR2 SQIVND come from the germline V gene (reference sequence). V gave up 5 bases and J gave up 3 bases, with 10 bases separating them. The CDR3 runs 13 residues. The DNA for the CDR3 is TGTGCCAGTAGTTTCCGACAGGACTATGGCTACACCTTC. It is translated as CASSFRQDYGYTF.

A few counts support this clonotype. The gene calls are TRBV27 and TRBJ2-2, with D possibly being TRBD2 (5 bases). Per the germline V gene, CDR1 is MNHEY and CDR2 is SMNVEV (reference sequence). The CDR3 is made up of 14 amino acids. V lost 3 bases, J lost 6 bases, and 11 bases lay in between. This chain's CDR3 is CASSLSLAAGELFF. The CDR3 DNA reads as TGTGCCAGCAGTTTGTCGCTAGCCGCCGGGGAGCTGTTTTTT.

The rearrangement links TRBV6-2 or TRBV6-3 to TRBJ2-5; D perhaps matches TRBD2 (6 bases). There are 14 residues in the CDR3. V dropped 4 bases and J dropped 2 bases, with 11 bases sitting between them. Per germline, CDR1 MNHEY and CDR2 SVGEGT. CDR3 DNA: TGTGCCAGCAGTTTTCGACTAGTTCAAGAGACCCAGTACTTC. The encoded protein is CASSFRLVQETQYF.

The table lists this clonotype with a count of one. The chain carries TRBV12-5 and TRBJ1-2, with TRBD1 identical over 8 bases. The CDR3 is made up of 13 amino acids. Germline-derived CDR1 and CDR2 are LGHNT and FRNRAP. V lost 6 bases and J lost 9; bases outside the gene matches: 9. CDR3 loop: CASGRDRTRSYTF. The CDR3, as DNA: TGTGCTAGTGGCCGGGACAGGACTCGGAGCTACACCTTC.

The chain couples TRBV7-8 to TRBJ1-3; possibly TRBD1 for D (6 bases). The germline V gene has CDR1 SGHVS and CDR2 FQNEAQ. Trimming took 2 bases from V and 4 from J, leaving 15 bases between them. The CDR3 runs 16 residues. In DNA form, the CDR3 reads TGTGCCAGCAGCTTATACCCGACAGGACTAGGAAACACCATATATTTT. Protein product: CASSLYPTGLGNTIYF.

This clonotype has just a few counts. V is TRBV7-2 and J is TRBJ1-1, with D possibly TRBD1 on 6 matching bases. The germline gives CDR1 SGHTA, CDR2 FQGNSA. The V end lost 1 base, the J end lost 8 bases, and 14 bases lay between the germline ends. The CDR3 sequence is 14 residues long. CDR3 DNA sequence: TGTGCCAGCAGCTTAGACCCCAGGGGCGCCGAAGCTTTCTTT. Its protein product is CASSLDPRGAEAFF.

The chain recombines TRBV6-5 with TRBJ2-7; D unresolved. The germline V gene has CDR1 MNHEY and CDR2 SVGAGI. The CDR3 has 14 amino acids. Trimming removed 0 bases at V and 3 bases at J, with 9 bases between. CDR3 DNA: TGTGCCAGCAGTTACTCAGGGCAGAACTACGAGCAGTACTTC. Its protein product is CASSYSGQNYEQYF.

This chain links TRBV18 with TRBJ2-3; 9 bases line up with TRBD1. Per germline, CDR1 KGHSH and CDR2 LQKENI. The trim removed 4 bases at V and 6 bases at J, leaving 5 bases unmatched. The CDR3 is made up of 14 amino acids. In DNA form, the CDR3 reads TGTGCCAGCTCACTGACAGGGGGAGAGGATACGCAGTATTTT. It translates to CASSLTGGEDTQYF.

This clonotype was picked up a small number of times. V is TRBV19 and J is TRBJ1-5; no definite D call. V was cut by 5 bases and J by 2 bases, with 10 bases left in between. The CDR3 length is 14 residues. The germline gives CDR1 LNHDA, CDR2 SQIVND (reference sequence). The CDR3 reads CASSYAGRNQPQHF. CDR3 coding DNA: TGTGCCAGTAGTTACGCGGGCCGCAATCAGCCCCAGCATTTT.

This sequence joins TRBV5-1 and TRBJ2-5; TRBD1 matches 10 bases. Trimming cost V 4 bases and J 5 bases; bases outside gene matches: 11. From germline, CDR1 is SGHRS and CDR2 YFSETQ. The CDR3 has 16 amino acids. In nucleotides, the CDR3 is TGCGCCAGCAGCGACAGGGGGCGGCCTGGGCTTGAGACCCAGTACTTC. Protein product: CASSDRGRPGLETQYF.

This clonotype was observed a few times. The chain links TRBV6-1 to TRBJ2-7; 12 bases line up with TRBD2. The V gene's germline CDR1 is MNHNS and CDR2 SASEGT. The CDR3 length is 14 residues. Unmatched junction bases numbered 2, after V lost 6 bases and J lost 2 bases. For the CDR3, the DNA is TGTGCCAGCAGCCGGACTAGCGGGACCTACGAGCAGTACTTC. This sequence encodes CASSRTSGTYEQYF.

This rearrangement joins TRBV20-1 to TRBJ2-5, with D perhaps matching TRBD2 (5 bases). The CDR3 consists of 16 residues. The germline V gene has CDR1 DFQATT and CDR2 SNEGSKA (reference sequence). Trimming removed 0 bases from V and 5 bases from J, with 19 bases in between. The CDR3, as DNA: TGCAGTGCTAGAGATCCCCTAGCAACATTGAGGGAGACCCAGTACTTC. This translates into CSARDPLATLRETQYF.

As DNA, the CDR3 is TGTGCCACCAGCAGAGTTGTGCTGGTAGGTGGCTACACCTTC. Translation gives CATSRVVLVGGYTF. The genes are TRBV15 and TRBJ1-2, with unresolved D. Germline V CDR1 and CDR2: LNHNV, YYDKDF (reference sequence). Trimming pared 1 base from V and 7 bases from J, leaving 13 bases between. This CDR3 is built from 14 residues.

V is TRBV28 and J is TRBJ1-1; 12 nucleotides agree with TRBD1. CDR1 is MDHEN and CDR2 is SYDVKM in the germline V gene. This CDR3 is built from 15 residues. V lost 5 bases, J lost 3 bases, and 4 bases stayed unmatched. The CDR3 loop is CASSAGTGGYTEAFF. In DNA, the CDR3 is TGTGCCAGCAGTGCAGGGACAGGGGGCTACACTGAAGCTTTCTTT.

This clonotype was detected a few times. The V gene is TRBV19, the J gene TRBJ1-5; D remains unclear. Germline assignment: CDR1 LNHDA and CDR2 SQIVND (reference sequence). The CDR3 contains 13 residues. Trimming shortened V by 5 bases and J by 5 bases, and 10 bases separated the two germline ends. CDR3: CASSASRDQPQHF. The CDR3 DNA reads as TGTGCCAGTAGTGCGTCACGGGATCAGCCCCAGCATTTT.

This clonotype was detected a few times. The rearrangement uses TRBV7-8 and TRBJ2-7; unclear D gene. The CDR3 is made up of 14 amino acids. V dropped 1 base and J dropped 3 bases, with 10 bases sitting between them. In germline, CDR1 is SGHVS, CDR2 FQNEAQ. CDR3 loop: CASSLELGGYEQYF. Written as DNA, the CDR3 is TGTGCCAGCAGCTTAGAACTGGGTGGCTACGAGCAGTACTTC.

This clonotype appeared a few times. The J gene is TRBJ2-4, the V gene TRBV20-1, with 8 bases fitting TRBD1. Germline values: CDR1 DFQATT, CDR2 SNEGSKA (reference sequence). Trimming cost V 3 bases and J 9 bases; bases outside gene matches: 4. The CDR3 is 12 amino acids. CDR3 protein: CSASTDRGIQYF. In DNA, the CDR3 is TGCAGTGCTAGTACCGACAGGGGCATTCAGTACTTC.

A few counts support this clonotype. J is TRBJ1-2 and V is TRBV20-1; TRBD1 is a possible D gene (6 bases). Deletions cut 3 bases from V and 5 bases from J, with 16 bases between. CDR1 and CDR2 from the germline V gene are DFQATT and SNEGSKA (reference sequence). The CDR3 is 14 residues long. CDR3 in amino acids: CSASLGGLGYGYTF. The CDR3 region has the DNA TGCAGTGCTAGTTTAGGGGGGCTCGGGTATGGCTACACCTTC.